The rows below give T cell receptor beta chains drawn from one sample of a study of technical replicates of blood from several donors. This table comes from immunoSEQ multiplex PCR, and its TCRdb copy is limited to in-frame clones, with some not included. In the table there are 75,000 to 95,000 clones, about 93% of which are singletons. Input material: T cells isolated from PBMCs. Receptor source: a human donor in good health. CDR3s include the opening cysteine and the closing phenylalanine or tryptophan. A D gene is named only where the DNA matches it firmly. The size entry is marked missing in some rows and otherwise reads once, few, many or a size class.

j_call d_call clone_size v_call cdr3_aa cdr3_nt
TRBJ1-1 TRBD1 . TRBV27 CASSPKQGVKRMNTEAFF TGTGCCAGCAGTCCTAAACAGGGGGTCAAGCGGATGAACACTGAAGCTTTCTTT
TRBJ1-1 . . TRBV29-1 CSVRRTEAFF TGCAGCGTGAGGAGGACTGAAGCTTTCTTT
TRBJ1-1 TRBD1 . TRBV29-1 CSSGQGNSEAFF TGCAGCTCCGGACAGGGGAATTCCGAAGCTTTCTTT
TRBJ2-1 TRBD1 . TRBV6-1 CASSRTGTYNEQFF TGTGCCAGCAGTCGGACAGGGACTTACAATGAGCAGTTCTTC
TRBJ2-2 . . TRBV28 CASSSAGTNTGELFF TGTGCCAGCAGTTCCGCGGGAACGAACACCGGGGAGCTGTTTTTT
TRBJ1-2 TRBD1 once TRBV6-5 CASRRTGGYYGYTF TGTGCCAGCAGGCGGACAGGGGGCTACTATGGCTACACCTTC
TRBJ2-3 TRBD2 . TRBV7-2 CASRSGGPADTQYF TGTGCCAGCAGGTCGGGGGGGCCCGCAGATACGCAGTATTTT
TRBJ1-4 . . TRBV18 CASSPPSIGEGEKLFF TGTGCCAGCTCACCACCGTCGATCGGGGAGGGTGAAAAACTGTTTTTT
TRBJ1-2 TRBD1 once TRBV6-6 CASSHPDRGDHRGYTF TGTGCCAGCAGTCACCCGGACAGGGGGGACCATCGGGGCTACACCTTC
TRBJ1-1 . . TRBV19 CASSPASMNTEAFF TGTGCCAGTAGCCCTGCCAGTATGAACACTGAAGCTTTCTTT
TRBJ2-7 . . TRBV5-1 CASSRGSYGSYEQYF TGCGCCAGCAGCCGGGGGAGCTATGGGAGCTACGAGCAGTACTTC
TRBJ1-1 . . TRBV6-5 CASRPTGPPTEAFF TGTGCCAGCAGGCCCACAGGGCCCCCCACTGAAGCTTTCTTT
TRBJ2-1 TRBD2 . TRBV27 CASSATLAGSYNEQFF TGTGCCAGCAGTGCTACACTAGCGGGGTCCTACAATGAGCAGTTCTTC
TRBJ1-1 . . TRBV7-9 CASSLSGDEAFF TGTGCCAGCAGCTTATCGGGGGATGAAGCTTTCTTT
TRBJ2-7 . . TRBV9 CASSGGSSYEQYF TGTGCCAGCAGCGGGGGCAGCTCCTACGAGCAGTACTTC
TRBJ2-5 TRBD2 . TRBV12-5 CASGLSTSGQETQYF TGTGCTAGTGGTTTGTCGACTAGCGGTCAAGAGACCCAGTACTTC
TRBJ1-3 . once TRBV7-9 CAIRTQSSGNTIYF TGTGCCATTCGCACTCAATCCTCTGGAAACACCATATATTTT
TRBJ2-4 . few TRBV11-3 CASSSGRAKNIQYF TGTGCCAGCAGCTCGGGGAGGGCCAAAAACATTCAGTACTTC
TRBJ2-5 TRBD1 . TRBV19 CASTPGQTQETQYF TGTGCCAGCACCCCGGGACAGACACAAGAGACCCAGTACTTC
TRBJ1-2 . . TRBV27 CASRTRRTLLNYGYTF TGTGCCAGCAGAACCCGCCGGACACTCCTTAACTATGGCTACACCTTC
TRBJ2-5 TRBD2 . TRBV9 CASSGGTSGEETQYF TGTGCCAGCAGCGGCGGGACTAGCGGGGAAGAGACCCAGTACTTC
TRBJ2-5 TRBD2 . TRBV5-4 CASSLERTSGGAQYF TGTGCCAGCAGCTTGGAGCGGACTAGCGGGGGGGCCCAGTACTTC
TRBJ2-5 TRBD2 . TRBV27 CASSLLAGDQETQYF TGTGCCAGCAGTTTACTTGCGGGGGACCAGGAGACCCAGTACTTC
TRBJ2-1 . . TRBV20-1 CSAAGNEQFF TGCAGTGCCGCCGGCAATGAGCAGTTCTTC
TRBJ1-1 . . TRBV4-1 CASSVQGGGTEAFF TGCGCCAGCAGCGTTCAGGGCGGGGGCACTGAAGCTTTCTTT
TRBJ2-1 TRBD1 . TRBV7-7 CASSLGMGQSNEQFF TGTGCTAGCAGCTTAGGTATGGGACAGTCGAATGAGCAGTTCTTC
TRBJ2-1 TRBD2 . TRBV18 CASSPGLAYEQFF TGTGCCAGCTCACCGGGACTAGCCTATGAGCAGTTCTTC
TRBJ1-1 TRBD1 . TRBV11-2 CASSPILPGQTLNTEAFF TGTGCCAGCAGCCCAATTCTACCGGGACAGACCCTGAACACTGAAGCTTTCTTT
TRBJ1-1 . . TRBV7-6 CASSLAYAGIGTEAFF TGTGCCAGCAGCTTAGCGTACGCGGGCATCGGCACTGAAGCTTTCTTT
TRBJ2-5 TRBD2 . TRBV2 CASSSGLAGALRETQYF TGTGCCAGCAGTTCCGGACTAGCGGGGGCTCTGAGGGAGACCCAGTACTTC
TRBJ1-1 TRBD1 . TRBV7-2 CASSFTGAGNTEAFF TGTGCCAGCAGCTTTACAGGGGCGGGGAACACTGAAGCTTTCTTT
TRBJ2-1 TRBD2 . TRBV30 CAWSFVAGDYNEQFF TGTGCCTGGAGTTTCGTGGCGGGGGACTACAATGAGCAGTTCTTC
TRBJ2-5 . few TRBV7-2 CASRQGDGTQYF TGTGCCAGCAGACAGGGAGATGGGACCCAGTACTTC